The 12 T cell receptor beta chains below all came from one sample that was sequenced in a study of cytomegalovirus exposure and HLA in healthy donors (dated by TCRdb to the late 2010s). Libraries were constructed by the immunoSEQ multiplex PCR assay. Drawn from immuneACCESS, this table holds only the in-frame rearrangements with V and J called that TCRdb kept. Clones are partly lost; checked studies trace under half to an unresolved V gene and leave the rest unexplained. For this sample the table gives fewer than 200,000 clones, of which less than 90% were detected only once. About 6% of the sample belongs to the ten largest clones. Source material: PBMCs. These receptors were obtained from a young woman in good health and CMV-seronegative.

V and J are TRBV27 and TRBJ2-1, with D uncertain. CDR1 is MNHEY and CDR2 is SMNVEV in the germline V gene (reference sequence). The V end lost 5 bases, the J end lost 0 bases, and 14 bases lay between the germline ends. This CDR3 contains 16 residues. The CDR3 region has the DNA TGTGCCAGCAGTCCCGGGTCCAATAGCTCCTACAATGAGCAGTTCTTC. Protein product: CASSPGSNSSYNEQFF.

The V call is TRBV5-4, the J call TRBJ2-1, with 10 nucleotides matching TRBD1. The CDR3 loop spans 13 amino acids. The V and J ends lost 4 bases and 8 bases, in that order; junction bases with no gene match: 3. Germline V gives CDR1 SGHNT, CDR2 YYREEE (reference sequence). CDR3 sequence reads: CASSQTGGDEQFF. DNA for the CDR3: TGTGCCAGCAGCCAGACAGGGGGCGATGAGCAGTTCTTC. Full variable domain (remainder filled in from reference TRBV5-4 and TRBJ2-1): ETGVTQSPTHLIKTRGQQVTLRCSSQSGHNTVSWYQQALGQGPQFIFQYYREEENGRGNFPPRFSGLQFPNYSSELNVNALELDDSALYLCASSQTGGDEQFFGPGTRLTVL.

The chain links TRBV7-9 to TRBJ2-7, with TRBD2 identical over 7 bases. Germline V CDR1 and CDR2: SEHNR, FQNEAQ (reference sequence). The CDR3 contains 14 residues. Germline trimming cut 1 base from V and 4 bases from J; bases unmatched to any gene: 4. The CDR3 sequence: CASSLDPGGYEQYF. In DNA, the CDR3 is TGTGCCAGCAGCTTAGATCCCGGGGGGTACGAGCAGTACTTC.

This chain connects TRBV5-6 to TRBJ2-1; a possible D gene is TRBD1 (6 bases). The CDR3 runs 14 residues. The V end was cut by 0 bases, the J end by 4 bases, with 8 bases between. Germline CDR1 SGHDT, CDR2 YYEEEE. The DNA for the CDR3 is TGTGCCAGCAGCTTGGAAACAGGGTACAATGAGCAGTTCTTC. Translating it yields CASSLETGYNEQFF.

The rearrangement joins TRBV29-1 to TRBJ2-1; 13 bases line up with TRBD2. V shed 7 bases, J shed 3 bases, and the junction held 27 bases outside the gene matches. This CDR3 region has 22 residues. Germline CDR1 SQVTM, CDR2 ANQGSEA. The CDR3 nucleotides read TGCAGCGCCGCACCCATACTACAGGGGAGGACTAGCGGGAGATCAGTCTACAATGAGCAGTTCTTC. Protein: CSAAPILQGRTSGRSVYNEQFF.

The count of this clone is one. V and J are TRBV27 and TRBJ1-1; D call uncertain. Germline CDR1 is MNHEY and CDR2 is SMNVEV (reference sequence). The ends were cut back, 7 bases at V and 12 bases at J, with 18 bases in the middle. The CDR3 totals 12 residues. In DNA form, the CDR3 reads TGTGCCAGCATGGCCGGCTGGGGTGGGACTTTCTTT. Amino acid sequence: CASMAGWGGTFF.

The chain is built from TRBV6-6 and TRBJ2-7; TRBD1 might be the D (6 bases). The length of the CDR3 is 13 residues. Trimming pared 0 bases from V and 6 bases from J, leaving 9 bases between. Germline V lookup: CDR1 MNHNY, CDR2 SVGAGI (reference sequence). The CDR3 sequence: CASSYSTGSEQYF. The CDR3 DNA is TGTGCCAGCAGTTACTCGACAGGAAGCGAGCAGTACTTC.

The rearrangement links TRBV6-5 to TRBJ2-3; D is ambiguous. This CDR3 has 14 amino acids. V dropped 2 bases and J dropped 2 bases, with 8 bases sitting between them. Germline loops: CDR1 MNHEY, CDR2 SVGAGI. CDR3 coding DNA: TGTGCCAGCAGTTACCACGTCACCACAGATACGCAGTATTTT. Translated: CASSYHVTTDTQYF.

The gene calls are TRBV11-1 and TRBJ1-2, with TRBD1 as a possible D gene (5 bases). V was clipped by 4 bases and J by 6 bases, with 9 bases between them. Germline values: CDR1 SGHAT, CDR2 FQDESV (reference sequence). There are 12 residues in the CDR3. CDR3 protein: CASSSGQNGYTF. The CDR3 DNA sequence: TGTGCCAGCAGCTCTGGACAAAATGGCTACACCTTC. The variable domain in full, with the rest retrieved from reference TRBV11-1 and TRBJ1-2, is EAEVAQSPRYKITEKSQAVAFWCDPISGHATLYWYRQILGQGPELLVQFQDESVVDDSQLPKDRFSAERLKGVDSTLKIQPAELGDSAMYLCASSSGQNGYTFGSGTRLTVV.

The chain combines TRBV4-1 with TRBJ2-1, with TRBD2 matching over 14 bases. The CDR3 runs to 16 residues. Looked up from germline, CDR1 is MGHRA and CDR2 is YSYEKL. Germline trimming cut 2 bases from V and 9 bases from J; bases unmatched to any gene: 6. In DNA, the CDR3 is TGCGCCAGCAGCCAACCTACCGGACTAGCGGGAGGTGAGCAGTTCTTC. Amino acid sequence: CASSQPTGLAGGEQFF.

The rearrangement uses TRBV5-6 and TRBJ2-1; no firm D call. Germline loops: CDR1 SGHDT, CDR2 YYEEEE. The V end lost 3 bases, the J end lost 4 bases, and 11 bases lay between the germline ends. This CDR3 region has 14 residues. The CDR3 sequence is CASSYADGYNEQFF. CDR3 in DNA: TGTGCCAGCAGCTACGCTGACGGATACAATGAGCAGTTCTTC.

V is TRBV7-2 and J is TRBJ1-1; 7 nucleotides match TRBD1. This CDR3 is built from 13 residues. Losses at the gene ends were 4 bases for V and 10 bases for J; bases not matched to a gene: 9. Germline V gene lookup returns CDR1 SGHTA and CDR2 FQGNSA. For the CDR3, the DNA is TGTGCCAGCAGCTCTCGAACAGGGGAGGGAGCTTTCTTT. It codes for CASSSRTGEGAFF.